This T cell receptor (beta chain) was captured in a study of beta chain features in type 1 diabetes. General observations from the study: Shortening that was moderate but significant affected the TCRB CDR3s of Type 1 diabetes patients in all four CD4+ subsets. Patients with type 1 diabetes showed fewer VDJ junction insertions and more deletions.

CDR1 is SGHVS and CDR2 is FQNEAQ in the germline V gene. The CDR3 loop spans 14 amino acids. Trimming shortened V by 2 bases and J by 5 bases, and 12 bases separated the two germline ends. As every portion of the isolated RNA was reverse transcribed, the sequencing read expressed TCRB transcripts. The method was immunoSEQ multiplex PCR; TCRdb's version includes in-frame clones alone and lacks a portion of them. Here the sample spans around 690,000 clones, 12% being singletons. In this sample, this clone turned up a few times. The antigen is undetermined. The genes are TRBV7-8 and TRBJ2-5; D is possibly TRBD1 or TRBD2 (5 bases each). This receptor was taken from a man aged 25 to 40 with type 1 diabetes. Input material: naive CD4+ T cells from blood. The CDR3 protein is CASSLTRGPETQYF. DNA of the CDR3: TGTGCCAGCAGCTTAACGAGGGGCCCGGAGACCCAGTACTTC.